The TCR beta chain described here comes from a study of T-cell reconstitution after alpha-beta-depleted transplantation in children. Study-level results: Several hundred expanded graft clones reportedly supplied alpha-beta T cells about two months after transplant.

The authors prepared the TCRbeta library with unique molecular identifiers. TCRdb itself ran the PCR reads through MiXCR, one entry per CDR3 protein. Here the sample spans roughly 670,000 distinct CDR3 sequences, roughly 14% being singletons. The CDR3 is 16 residues long. V was trimmed by 4 bases and J by 3 bases, leaving 18 bases between them. CDR1 and CDR2 from the germline V gene are LNHNV and YYDKDF (reference sequence). With respect to this clonotype: Its antigen remains unidentified.

The sample was PBMCs, taken before TCRalphabeta/CD19-depleted stem cell transplant. V gene TRBV15 combines with J gene TRBJ2-5; D might be TRBD1 or TRBD2, each matching 5 bases. The TCR comes from a girl aged 2 to 9 with congenital amegakaryocytic thrombocytopenia, due to receive a stem cell transplant. The CDR3 coding sequence is TGTGCCACCAGCACTGTGCCGCGAGGGGTTGAAGAGACCCAGTACTTC. It specifies CATSTVPRGVEETQYF. Full variable domain (missing parts from reference TRBV15 and TRBJ2-5): DAMVIQNPRYQVTQFGKPVTLSCSQTLNHNVMYWYQQKSSQAPKLLFHYYDKDFNNEADTPDNFQSRRPNTSFCFLDIRSPGLGDTAMYLCATSTVPRGVEETQYFGPGTRLLVL.